A selection of T cell receptor beta chains follows, all from one sample in a study of cytomegalovirus exposure and HLA in healthy donors. Method: immunoSEQ multiplex PCR; TCRdb's copy keeps in-frame clones and lacks some. The top ten clones hold less than 2% of a sample with about 140,000 clones, around three quarters of them seen once. Sequencing used PBMCs. The receptors here all came from a man between 40 and 49 years old in good health and CMV-seronegative. The CDR3 runs from the conserved cysteine through the conserved F or W. The D gene is left open where the match is weak. Clone sizes are given selectively: once, few, many, or a class where the clone is expanded.

j_gene: TRBJ1-2; d_gene: TRBD1; abundance: -; v_gene: TRBV7-2; CDR3nt: TGTGCCAGCAGCCGCCGAACGGGACAGGGGGGGGGTGGCTACACCTTC; CDR3aa: CASSRRTGQGGGGYTF
j_gene: TRBJ1-2; d_gene: -; abundance: -; v_gene: TRBV6-6; CDR3nt: TGTGCCAGCAGTTACTCGGCAGGTGGCTACACCTTC; CDR3aa: CASSYSAGGYTF
j_gene: TRBJ2-3; d_gene: -; abundance: -; v_gene: TRBV29-1; CDR3nt: TGCAGCGTTGAAGATAGAGATACGCAGTATTTT; CDR3aa: CSVEDRDTQYF
j_gene: TRBJ2-5; d_gene: TRBD2; abundance: once; v_gene: TRBV11-2; CDR3nt: TGTGCCAGCAGCCGTAGGACTAGCACCGAGACCCAGTACTTC; CDR3aa: CASSRRTSTETQYF
j_gene: TRBJ2-7; d_gene: TRBD1; abundance: -; v_gene: TRBV4-1; CDR3nt: TGCGCCAGCAGCCAAGGAGACAGGGCAACTTACGAGCAGTACTTC; CDR3aa: CASSQGDRATYEQYF
j_gene: TRBJ2-5; d_gene: -; abundance: -; v_gene: TRBV11-2; CDR3nt: TGTGCCAGCAGGCCCTCGGGGGTCGGAGAGACCCAGTACTTC; CDR3aa: CASRPSGVGETQYF
j_gene: TRBJ2-5; d_gene: TRBD1; abundance: -; v_gene: TRBV30; CDR3nt: TGTGCCTGGAGTTGGACGGGACAGGCGCAAGAGACCCAGTACTTC; CDR3aa: CAWSWTGQAQETQYF
j_gene: TRBJ2-7; d_gene: -; abundance: -; v_gene: TRBV7-2; CDR3nt: TGTGCCAGCAGCTTGTCGGTAGCATCCTCCGAGCAGTACTTC; CDR3aa: CASSLSVASSEQYF
j_gene: TRBJ2-2; d_gene: TRBD2; abundance: -; v_gene: TRBV7-7; CDR3nt: TGTGCCAGCAGCTTTAGCGGGGGGGCCGACACCGGGGAGCTGTTTTTT; CDR3aa: CASSFSGGADTGELFF
j_gene: TRBJ1-6; d_gene: TRBD1; abundance: once; v_gene: TRBV7-6; CDR3nt: TGTGCCAGCAGCTTGGTCCCGGGACAGGGATATAATTCACCCCTCCACTTT; CDR3aa: CASSLVPGQGYNSPLHF
j_gene: TRBJ2-7; d_gene: TRBD2; abundance: -; v_gene: TRBV10-2; CDR3nt: TGCGCCAGCAGTGTGGTTTTGGCGGGAGCTTACGAGCAGTACTTC; CDR3aa: CASSVVLAGAYEQYF
j_gene: TRBJ2-2; d_gene: TRBD2; abundance: -; v_gene: TRBV27; CDR3nt: TGTGCCAGCAGTTTTGAGCGGGGCACCGGGGAGCTGTTTTTT; CDR3aa: CASSFERGTGELFF
j_gene: TRBJ2-5; d_gene: -; abundance: -; v_gene: TRBV7-7; CDR3nt: TGTGCCAGCAGCTTAGGCACAGGAAAAGAGACCCAGTACTTC; CDR3aa: CASSLGTGKETQYF
j_gene: TRBJ2-3; d_gene: TRBD2; abundance: few; v_gene: TRBV4-1; CDR3nt: TGCGCCAGCAGCCAAGTGTTTGGGGGGGGTGGAGATACGCAGTATTTT; CDR3aa: CASSQVFGGGGDTQYF
j_gene: TRBJ1-1; d_gene: -; abundance: -; v_gene: TRBV5-1; CDR3nt: TGCGCCAGCAGCTTGGCGGGGGGCTACACTGAAGCTTTCTTT; CDR3aa: CASSLAGGYTEAFF
j_gene: TRBJ1-6; d_gene: -; abundance: -; v_gene: TRBV7-2; CDR3nt: TGTGCCAGCAGCTTAGATCCGATCAGCGGTTCACCCCTCCACTTT; CDR3aa: CASSLDPISGSPLHF
j_gene: TRBJ1-6; d_gene: TRBD1; abundance: few; v_gene: TRBV5-5; CDR3nt: TGTGCCAGCAGCTCCGGACAGGGACCATGGGGTTCACCCCTCCACTTT; CDR3aa: CASSSGQGPWGSPLHF
j_gene: TRBJ2-7; d_gene: TRBD1; abundance: -; v_gene: TRBV9; CDR3nt: TGTGCCAGCAGCGTAGGACAGGGGGGCTACGAGCAGTACTTC; CDR3aa: CASSVGQGGYEQYF
j_gene: TRBJ1-3; d_gene: -; abundance: -; v_gene: TRBV28; CDR3nt: TGTGCCAGCAGTTTAGAACAGGTGCCGACTGGAAACACCATATATTTT; CDR3aa: CASSLEQVPTGNTIYF
j_gene: TRBJ2-7; d_gene: TRBD1; abundance: -; v_gene: TRBV4-3; CDR3nt: TGCGCCAGCAGCCAAGACTCAGGGGGCTCCTACGAGCAGTACTTC; CDR3aa: CASSQDSGGSYEQYF
j_gene: TRBJ2-1; d_gene: TRBD1; abundance: -; v_gene: TRBV11-3; CDR3nt: TGTGCCAGCAGCCCAAGGACAGGGGACAATGAGCAGTTCTTC; CDR3aa: CASSPRTGDNEQFF
j_gene: TRBJ1-2; d_gene: -; abundance: -; v_gene: TRBV5-6; CDR3nt: TGTGCCAGCAGCTTCGGCCAGGCTAACTATGGCTACACCTTC; CDR3aa: CASSFGQANYGYTF
j_gene: TRBJ2-3; d_gene: TRBD1; abundance: -; v_gene: TRBV4-3; CDR3nt: TGCGCCAGCAGCCAAGATAGGACCAGACAGGGGTTCACAGATACGCAGTATTTT; CDR3aa: CASSQDRTRQGFTDTQYF
j_gene: TRBJ2-4; d_gene: TRBD2; abundance: -; v_gene: TRBV15; CDR3nt: TGTGCCACCAGAAACCTGGGGCTAGCGGGAAACAGTCAGTACTTC; CDR3aa: CATRNLGLAGNSQYF
j_gene: TRBJ2-6; d_gene: TRBD1; abundance: -; v_gene: TRBV6-4; CDR3nt: TGTGCCAGCGGAGGACAGGGAAGCTCTGGGGCCAACGGCCTGACTTTC; CDR3aa: CASGGQGSSGANGLTF
j_gene: TRBJ2-1; d_gene: TRBD1; abundance: -; v_gene: TRBV19; CDR3nt: TGTGCCAGTAGTCTCGGACAGGGCCCATACAATGAGCAGTTCTTC; CDR3aa: CASSLGQGPYNEQFF